This T cell receptor beta chain emerged from a study of early T cells in non-severe SARS-CoV-2 infection. Study details: The study sequenced bulk RNA from unsorted whole blood, with chains unpaired.

This clonotype was counted between two and nine times. Its antigen is not identified. General observations from the study: Matching with VDJdb favored anti-spike CD8 responses (missing private and CD4 specificities).

Attached unique molecular identifiers marked individual cDNA molecules. Each CDR3 protein gets one entry after TCRdb re-called the 5' RACE reads with MiXCR. The data contain 69,000 or so distinct CDR3 sequences, 4.6% of them singletons. This TCR was recovered from an adult who was a healthcare worker with PCR-confirmed SARS-CoV-2 infection or an uninfected control (not recorded which). The donor label of this sample is uncertain. The starting material was whole blood, obtained at baseline.

CDR3 sequence reads: CASSPATTDTQYF. DNA for the CDR3: TGTGCCAGCTCACCAGCGACCACAGATACGCAGTATTTT. The chain joins TRBV18 to TRBJ2-3; no clear D. The CDR3 is 13 amino acids. Deletions cut 2 bases from V and 2 bases from J, with 5 bases between. Germline CDR1 reads KGHSH; CDR2 reads LQKENI.